The next 11 T cell receptor beta chains were all read from a single sample in a study of identifying expanded T cells in peripheral blood. Sequencing was performed with immunoSEQ multiplex PCR; in TCRdb, only in-frame clones are kept and a portion is missing. Among about 110,000 clones listed, approximately 90% were seen once. Sequencing was performed on blood. These receptors were taken from a person aged 18 to 70 in good health.

The chain couples TRBV29-1 to TRBJ1-1; tentative D call: TRBD1 (5 bases). CDR1 and CDR2 (germline): SQVTM, ANQGSEA. The CDR3 runs to 13 residues. The V end lost 4 bases, the J end lost 0 bases, and 9 bases lay between the germline ends. The CDR3 region has the DNA TGCAGCGTTGCGAGGGACCTGAACACTGAAGCTTTCTTT. Its protein is CSVARDLNTEAFF.

The chain links TRBV27 to TRBJ1-5; D might be TRBD1 (5 bases). V was shortened by 2 bases and J by 2 bases, with 7 bases between the two germline ends. Germline V gene sequence: CDR1 MNHEY, CDR2 SMNVEV (reference sequence). This CDR3 spans 14 amino acids. For the CDR3, the DNA is TGTGCCAGCAGTTTACGAGGGGGCAATCAGCCCCAGCATTTT. The encoded protein is CASSLRGGNQPQHF.

This clone was detected only a few times. This chain links TRBV7-2 with TRBJ1-1; tentative D call: TRBD1 (5 bases). Trimming took 0 bases from V and 6 from J, leaving 11 bases between them. The CDR3 is made up of 14 amino acids. Per the germline V gene, CDR1 is SGHTA and CDR2 is FQGNSA. CDR3 in amino acids: CASSLAPKGAEAFF. CDR3 nucleotide sequence: TGTGCCAGCAGCTTAGCGCCTAAAGGGGCTGAAGCTTTCTTT.

This sequence joins TRBV4-1 and TRBJ1-6, with TRBD1 as a possible D gene (5 bases). Trimming took off 5 bases at V and 7 bases at J, with 15 bases between the two ends. The CDR3 loop spans 15 amino acids. CDR1 is MGHRA and CDR2 is YSYEKL in the germline V gene. CDR3 protein: CASSTRGTQNSPLHF. The CDR3 DNA is TGCGCCAGCAGCACTCGGGGGACTCAAAATTCACCCCTCCACTTT.

The rearrangement uses TRBV18 and TRBJ2-2, with 9 bases that match TRBD2. Germline CDR1 reads KGHSH; CDR2 reads LQKENI. The CDR3 is 13 amino acids. V trimming: 4 bases; J trimming: 8 bases; junction bases outside the gene matches: 2. The CDR3 nucleotides read TGTGCCAGCTCACGACTAGCGGAGGGGGAGCTGTTTTTT. Amino acid sequence: CASSRLAEGELFF.

The chain couples TRBV4-3 to TRBJ1-2, with D possibly being TRBD1 (5 bases). The CDR3 extends over 14 amino acids. Germline CDR1 is LGHNA and CDR2 is YSLEER. V was shortened by 2 bases and J by 12 bases, with 19 bases between the two germline ends. In DNA form, the CDR3 reads TGCGCCAGCAGCCAACAATTAACGGGGACCGGTCACACCTTC. Encoded protein: CASSQQLTGTGHTF.

The chain uses TRBV6-4 and TRBJ2-7; 9 bases are a match to TRBD1. This CDR3 has 15 amino acids. Per germline, CDR1 MRHNA and CDR2 SNTAGT. V trimming: 2 bases; J trimming: 5 bases; junction bases outside the gene matches: 7. DNA of the CDR3: TGTGCCAGCAGTGACCCCTGGGACAGGGAGGACGAGCAGTACTTC. It is translated as CASSDPWDREDEQYF.

J is TRBJ1-6 and V is TRBV28; no firm D call. Germline lookup yields CDR1 MDHEN and CDR2 SYDVKM. The CDR3 runs 16 residues. The V end was cut by 2 bases, the J end by 5 bases, with 13 bases between. The CDR3 DNA follows: TGTGCCAGCAGTTTAAACCCGCCAGGTCATAATTCACCCCTCCACTTT. Translating it yields CASSLNPPGHNSPLHF. The full variable domain, completed using reference TRBV28 and TRBJ1-6, is DVKVTQSSRYLVKRTGEKVFLECVQDMDHENMFWYRQDPGLGLRLIYFSYDVKMKEKGDIPEGYSVSREKKERFSLILESASTNQTSMYLCASSLNPPGHNSPLHFGNGTRLTVT.

This clone was found once. This chain links TRBV6-5 with TRBJ1-5; D gene uncertain. Looked up from germline, CDR1 is MNHEY and CDR2 is SVGAGI. The CDR3 is made up of 13 amino acids. V lost 6 bases to trimming and J lost 7 bases, with 13 bases between them. The CDR3 loop is CASRSTLGQPQHF. In DNA, the CDR3 is TGTGCCAGCAGGTCGACCTTGGGCCAGCCCCAGCATTTT.

V and J are TRBV20-1 and TRBJ1-2; no definite D call. The length of the CDR3 is 11 residues. With 4 bases removed from V and 6 bases from J, the gap between germline ends came to 9 bases. Germline loops: CDR1 DFQATT, CDR2 SNEGSKA (reference sequence). The CDR3 DNA follows: TGCAGTGCTAAAGCGGTGGATGGCTACACCTTC. This encodes CSAKAVDGYTF.

This rearrangement joins TRBV4-2 to TRBJ1-5; 9 bases match TRBD1. The germline gives CDR1 LGHNA, CDR2 YNFKEQ. Germline trimming cut 3 bases from V and 5 bases from J; bases unmatched to any gene: 8. CDR3 length equals 16 residues. DNA for the CDR3: TGTGCCAGCAGCCAGTCCGGGACAGGGTTCGATCAGCCCCAGCATTTT. Translation: CASSQSGTGFDQPQHF.